This is a list of T cell receptor beta chains from one sample in a study of patients and donors after allogeneic stem cell transplantation. Each CDR3 protein is one row after TCRdb ran MiXCR on the RT-PCR reads. The table records about 24,000 distinct CDR3 sequences, roughly 43% of them present only once. The specimen sequenced was blood, either unsorted or a sorted T cell fraction (not recorded which). These receptors were collected from a human donor who was either an allogeneic HSCT recipient or a stem cell or donor lymphocyte infusion donor (not recorded which). It is not recorded whose cells these are; they may come from a transplant donor. Both conserved end residues are part of each CDR3. Each record gives: CDR3 DNA, CDR3 protein, V gene, J gene, D gene, clone size. D genes are given only for firm matches. Not all rows give a size; the values are once, few, many and, for expanded clones, a class.

cdr3_nt: TGCGCCAGCAGCTTGTCGGTAGCGGTCCGTAGTGGGACCACTGAAGCTTTCTTT
cdr3_aa: CASSLSVAVRSGTTEAFF
v_call: TRBV5-1
j_call: TRBJ1-1
d_call: -
clone_size: -

cdr3_nt: TGTGCCAGCAGCTTCAGACTAGCGGGAGGAACCGGGGAGCTGTTTTTT
cdr3_aa: CASSFRLAGGTGELFF
v_call: TRBV7-6
j_call: TRBJ2-2
d_call: TRBD2
clone_size: -

cdr3_nt: TGTGCCAGCAGGGACACCGGGGAGCTGTTTTTT
cdr3_aa: CASRDTGELFF
v_call: TRBV6-6
j_call: TRBJ2-2
d_call: -
clone_size: few

cdr3_nt: TGTGCCAGCAGCCAAGGCTCTGGAAACACCATATATTTT
cdr3_aa: CASSQGSGNTIYF
v_call: TRBV3-1
j_call: TRBJ1-3
d_call: -
clone_size: few

cdr3_nt: TGTGCCATCAGTGTATCGGGAGCGGTATATAATTCACCCCTCCACTTT
cdr3_aa: CAISVSGAVYNSPLHF
v_call: TRBV10-3
j_call: TRBJ1-6
d_call: -
clone_size: -

cdr3_nt: TGTGCCAGCAGTTTATCGGGACGATATAATTCACCCCTCCACTTT
cdr3_aa: CASSLSGRYNSPLHF
v_call: TRBV27
j_call: TRBJ1-6
d_call: -
clone_size: -

cdr3_nt: TGCGCCAGCAGCTTGGGTGTGGCAGGGCCCACCGGGGAGCTGTTTTTT
cdr3_aa: CASSLGVAGPTGELFF
v_call: TRBV5-1
j_call: TRBJ2-2
d_call: -
clone_size: few

cdr3_nt: TGTGCCAGCAGTTACTCGTCTCAGGTCTATGGCTACACCTTC
cdr3_aa: CASSYSSQVYGYTF
v_call: TRBV6-5
j_call: TRBJ1-2
d_call: -
clone_size: -

cdr3_nt: TGCGCCAGCAGCCAAGATGTGGCGGGGGGCCCCAGGGGGAATGAGCAGTTCTTC
cdr3_aa: CASSQDVAGGPRGNEQFF
v_call: TRBV4-1
j_call: TRBJ2-1
d_call: -
clone_size: few

cdr3_nt: TGTGCCAGCAGTCTGACAGGGTGGGGGACTGAAGCTTTCTTT
cdr3_aa: CASSLTGWGTEAFF
v_call: TRBV12-3/TRBV12-4
j_call: TRBJ1-1
d_call: TRBD1
clone_size: -

cdr3_nt: TGTGCCAGCATGGGGCCTATCTATGGCTACACCTTC
cdr3_aa: CASMGPIYGYTF
v_call: TRBV12-3/TRBV12-4
j_call: TRBJ1-2
d_call: -
clone_size: many

cdr3_nt: TGCGCCAGCAGCATAAACCAAGAGACCCAGTACTTC
cdr3_aa: CASSINQETQYF
v_call: TRBV5-1
j_call: TRBJ2-5
d_call: -
clone_size: few

cdr3_nt: TGTGCCAGCAGGGGGACTTTTCAAGAGACCCAGTACTTC
cdr3_aa: CASRGTFQETQYF
v_call: TRBV11-2
j_call: TRBJ2-5
d_call: -
clone_size: -

cdr3_nt: TGTGCCAGCAGTTCCAGGGGACTGGTAACTGAAGCTTTCTTT
cdr3_aa: CASSSRGLVTEAFF
v_call: TRBV12-3/TRBV12-4
j_call: TRBJ1-1
d_call: -
clone_size: few

cdr3_nt: TGCGCCAGCAGCTTGACAGACCTGAACACTGAAGCTTTCTTT
cdr3_aa: CASSLTDLNTEAFF
v_call: TRBV5-1
j_call: TRBJ1-1
d_call: -
clone_size: -

cdr3_nt: TGTGCCAGCAGCTTTCAGGGCTCTGGAAACACCATATATTTT
cdr3_aa: CASSFQGSGNTIYF
v_call: TRBV5-8
j_call: TRBJ1-3
d_call: -
clone_size: few

cdr3_nt: TGCAGTGCTACCCAGAGCACAGATACGCAGTATTTT
cdr3_aa: CSATQSTDTQYF
v_call: TRBV20-1
j_call: TRBJ2-3
d_call: -
clone_size: -

cdr3_nt: TGCGCCAGCAGCCGCCTAGGTAGCGGCTACGAGCAGTACTTC
cdr3_aa: CASSRLGSGYEQYF
v_call: TRBV4-1
j_call: TRBJ2-7
d_call: -
clone_size: -

cdr3_nt: TGCGCCAGCAGCTTGGATCCTCAGAATTATCAGCCCCAGCATTTT
cdr3_aa: CASSLDPQNYQPQHF
v_call: TRBV5-1
j_call: TRBJ1-5
d_call: -
clone_size: -

cdr3_nt: TGTGCCAGCAGCTTAGAGGCGACAGGGTTTGGGCTCTACGAGCAGTACTTC
cdr3_aa: CASSLEATGFGLYEQYF
v_call: TRBV11-2
j_call: TRBJ2-7
d_call: TRBD1
clone_size: -

cdr3_nt: TGCAGTGCTAGAGATGTATTGGCGCAAAGCTCCTACAATGAGCAGTTCTTC
cdr3_aa: CSARDVLAQSSYNEQFF
v_call: TRBV20-1
j_call: TRBJ2-1
d_call: -
clone_size: -

cdr3_nt: TGTGCCAGCGGGGATCTAGCGGGAGGGGACTACGAGCAGTACTTC
cdr3_aa: CASGDLAGGDYEQYF
v_call: TRBV28
j_call: TRBJ2-7
d_call: TRBD2
clone_size: -

cdr3_nt: TGCGCCAGCAGCCCGGGGACAGCCCTTATCTCTGGAAACACCATATATTTT
cdr3_aa: CASSPGTALISGNTIYF
v_call: TRBV5-1
j_call: TRBJ1-3
d_call: TRBD1
clone_size: few

cdr3_nt: TGTGCCAGCAGTTCACGACAGCCGGTGGGCTACACCTTC
cdr3_aa: CASSSRQPVGYTF
v_call: TRBV12-3/TRBV12-4
j_call: TRBJ1-2
d_call: -
clone_size: -

cdr3_nt: TGTGCCATCAGTCCCAGGGGGCTAGAGACTGAAGCTTTCTTT
cdr3_aa: CAISPRGLETEAFF
v_call: TRBV10-3
j_call: TRBJ1-1
d_call: TRBD1
clone_size: once

cdr3_nt: TGTGCCAGCACCCGGGACAGCCTTTTGAACACTGAAGCTTTCTTT
cdr3_aa: CASTRDSLLNTEAFF
v_call: TRBV6-5
j_call: TRBJ1-1
d_call: TRBD1
clone_size: many

cdr3_nt: TGCAGCGTGGTAAAGGCCGGGACAGGGGGCACTGAAGCTTTCTTT
cdr3_aa: CSVVKAGTGGTEAFF
v_call: TRBV29-1
j_call: TRBJ1-1
d_call: TRBD1
clone_size: few

cdr3_nt: TGCGCCAGCAGGACAAGAGTGGCGGAGACCCAGTACTTC
cdr3_aa: CASRTRVAETQYF
v_call: TRBV5-1
j_call: TRBJ2-5
d_call: -
clone_size: few

cdr3_nt: TGCAGTGCTACTGGTTCAGGAAACTATGGCTACACCTTC
cdr3_aa: CSATGSGNYGYTF
v_call: TRBV20-1
j_call: TRBJ1-2
d_call: -
clone_size: few

cdr3_nt: TGCGCCAGCAGCCCCCAAGGTAGCGGGGGTTCAGATACGCAGTATTTT
cdr3_aa: CASSPQGSGGSDTQYF
v_call: TRBV4-1
j_call: TRBJ2-3
d_call: TRBD2
clone_size: -

cdr3_nt: TGTGCCAGCTCACCGCGGGGGGGAGATAATTCACCCCTCCACTTT
cdr3_aa: CASSPRGGDNSPLHF
v_call: TRBV18
j_call: TRBJ1-6
d_call: -
clone_size: few

cdr3_nt: TGTGCCACCAGGGCCTCTAGCGGGGACCACGGGGAGCTGTTTTTT
cdr3_aa: CATRASSGDHGELFF
v_call: TRBV24-1
j_call: TRBJ2-2
d_call: TRBD2
clone_size: -

cdr3_nt: TGTGCCAGCAGCCAAGAGCCCGCGCTTCAGCCCCAGCATTTT
cdr3_aa: CASSQEPALQPQHF
v_call: TRBV3-1
j_call: TRBJ1-5
d_call: -
clone_size: many

cdr3_nt: TGTGCCAGCAGCCATTCTGATACGCAGTATTTT
cdr3_aa: CASSHSDTQYF
v_call: TRBV3-1
j_call: TRBJ2-3
d_call: -
clone_size: once

cdr3_nt: TGTGCCAGCAGCTTCGACAGGGTTCACACAGATACGCAGTATTTT
cdr3_aa: CASSFDRVHTDTQYF
v_call: TRBV5-6
j_call: TRBJ2-3
d_call: TRBD1
clone_size: -

cdr3_nt: TGCGCCAGCAGCTTGGTCGGGGGAATTTCTCTCACTGAAGCTTTCTTT
cdr3_aa: CASSLVGGISLTEAFF
v_call: TRBV5-1
j_call: TRBJ1-1
d_call: -
clone_size: -

cdr3_nt: TGTGCCAGCAGTAAAGGACATGTCAACTCCTACGAGCAGTACTTC
cdr3_aa: CASSKGHVNSYEQYF
v_call: TRBV6-2/TRBV6-3
j_call: TRBJ2-7
d_call: -
clone_size: few

cdr3_nt: TGCGCCAGCAGCCCCCATATCAGGTTCGGAGCTTTCTTT
cdr3_aa: CASSPHIRFGAFF
v_call: TRBV4-1
j_call: TRBJ1-1
d_call: -
clone_size: few

cdr3_nt: TGTGCCAGCCTAACGACAGGAGAGGAAAAACTGTTTTTT
cdr3_aa: CASLTTGEEKLFF
v_call: TRBV6-2/TRBV6-3
j_call: TRBJ1-4
d_call: -
clone_size: -

cdr3_nt: TGTGCCAGCAGCGCCCTTCCGGGACAGTCTTCACCCCTCCACTTT
cdr3_aa: CASSALPGQSSPLHF
v_call: TRBV6-4
j_call: TRBJ1-6
d_call: TRBD1
clone_size: few

cdr3_nt: TGTGCCAGCAGCCAAGACGGTCAAGCCAAAAACATTCAGTACTTC
cdr3_aa: CASSQDGQAKNIQYF
v_call: TRBV3-1
j_call: TRBJ2-4
d_call: -
clone_size: -

cdr3_nt: TGCGCCAGCAGCCACCCCTTTGTAGGCTGGCACGAGCAGTACTTC
cdr3_aa: CASSHPFVGWHEQYF
v_call: TRBV4-1
j_call: TRBJ2-7
d_call: -
clone_size: -

cdr3_nt: TGCAGCGTTAAACGCCAGTGGGACACTGAAGCTTTCTTT
cdr3_aa: CSVKRQWDTEAFF
v_call: TRBV29-1
j_call: TRBJ1-1
d_call: -
clone_size: once

cdr3_nt: TGTGCCAGCAGTTTAGCTCCTACAGAGATTTACGAGCAGTACTTC
cdr3_aa: CASSLAPTEIYEQYF
v_call: TRBV12-3/TRBV12-4
j_call: TRBJ2-7
d_call: -
clone_size: few

cdr3_nt: TGCAGTGCAGGCGGGCCGGAGGCTGGAAACACCATATATTTT
cdr3_aa: CSAGGPEAGNTIYF
v_call: TRBV20-1
j_call: TRBJ1-3
d_call: -
clone_size: -